Listed below are T cell receptor beta chains from one sample, sequenced in a study of shared clonotypes between healthy human individuals. Produced via immunoSEQ multiplex PCR; TCRdb's table is partial and in-frame only. The sample has roughly 720,000 clones, roughly 88% seen once. Sequencing was done on a sample of memory CD8+ T cells from PBMCs. All receptors come from a man between 18 and 29 years old in good health. Some clones in this sample may be carry-over from other donors' samples. CDR3s include the opening cysteine and the closing phenylalanine or tryptophan. A D gene is named only where the DNA matches it firmly. Clone size appears in some rows only: once, few, many, or a class for an expanded clone.

clone size,V gene,D gene,J gene,CDR3 protein,CDR3 DNA
-,TRBV13,TRBD2,TRBJ2-1,CASSTDPGGLGLAGVGEQFF,TGTGCCAGCAGCACGGATCCGGGCGGCTTGGGACTAGCGGGAGTGGGTGAGCAGTTCTTC
-,TRBV7-2,TRBD2,TRBJ2-1,CASSYRRLAGIYNEQFF,TGTGCCAGCAGCTACCGACGACTAGCGGGAATCTACAATGAGCAGTTCTTC
-,TRBV27,-,TRBJ1-1,CASSLSWGQNTEAFF,TGTGCCAGCAGTTTATCGTGGGGGCAGAACACTGAAGCTTTCTTT
-,TRBV27,-,TRBJ1-1,CASSTGTLSEAFF,TGTGCCAGCAGTACCGGGACACTTTCTGAAGCTTTCTTT
-,TRBV12-5,-,TRBJ1-1,CASGFSNAVELPTPMNTEAFF,TGTGCTAGTGGTTTTAGTAATGCTGTCGAACTACCTACGCCCATGAACACTGAAGCTTTCTTT
-,TRBV4-1,-,TRBJ2-7,CASSQDRTYEQYF,TGCGCCAGCAGCCAAGATCGGACTTACGAGCAGTACTTC
-,TRBV5-8,-,TRBJ2-3,CASSAPPMTAAITDTQYF,TGTGCCAGCAGCGCACCGCCGATGACAGCGGCAATCACAGATACGCAGTATTTT
-,TRBV28,-,TRBJ2-5,CASSRGSPQETQYF,TGTGCCAGCAGCCGGGGCAGCCCCCAAGAGACCCAGTACTTC
-,TRBV5-4,TRBD1,TRBJ2-7,CASSPGTGGAEQYF,TGTGCCAGCAGCCCCGGGACAGGGGGCGCCGAGCAGTACTTC
-,TRBV27,-,TRBJ2-7,CASSPGPYEQYF,TGTGCCAGCTCTCCAGGCCCCTACGAGCAGTACTTC
-,TRBV19,-,TRBJ1-1,CASMVSTEAFF,TGTGCCAGTATGGTGAGCACTGAAGCTTTCTTT
-,TRBV5-1,TRBD2,TRBJ2-3,CASSLGTSRTDTQYF,TGCGCCAGCAGCTTAGGGACTAGCCGCACAGATACGCAGTATTTT
-,TRBV10-3,TRBD2,TRBJ2-1,CAISEYGGRANEQFF,TGTGCCATCAGTGAGTATGGCGGGAGGGCCAATGAGCAGTTCTTC
-,TRBV27,TRBD1,TRBJ2-7,CASSLIGTGDYEQYF,TGTGCCAGCAGTTTAATTGGGACAGGGGACTACGAGCAGTACTTC
-,TRBV28,-,TRBJ2-7,CASSPRTESSYEQYF,TGTGCCAGCAGTCCGAGGACAGAAAGCTCCTACGAGCAGTACTTC
few,TRBV9,-,TRBJ1-3,CASSVSGTSGNTIYF,TGTGCCAGCAGCGTATCCGGGACCTCTGGAAACACCATATATTTT
-,TRBV7-3,-,TRBJ1-3,CASSLSSGNTIYF,TGTGCCAGTTCGCTGAGCTCTGGAAACACCATATATTTT
-,TRBV6-1,-,TRBJ1-2,CASSEALPAPYVNYGYTF,TGTGCCAGCAGTGAAGCGCTTCCCGCACCCTATGTCAACTATGGCTACACCTTC
-,TRBV28,-,TRBJ1-4,CASSLGQVTNEKLFF,TGTGCCAGCAGCCTTGGGCAAGTGACTAATGAAAAACTGTTTTTT
-,TRBV28,-,TRBJ1-5,CATHSGHSNQPQHF,TGTGCCACCCACTCAGGGCATAGCAATCAGCCCCAGCATTTT
-,TRBV2,-,TRBJ2-3,CASSERLVTDTQYF,TGTGCCAGCAGTGAAAGGCTAGTAACAGATACGCAGTATTTT
-,TRBV6-5,TRBD1,TRBJ1-6,CASSEGTGAHSPLHF,TGTGCCAGCAGCGAGGGGACAGGGGCTCATTCACCCCTCCACTTT
-,TRBV30,-,TRBJ1-1,CAWSDSLNTEAFF,TGTGCCTGGAGTGACAGCTTGAACACTGAAGCTTTCTTT
-,TRBV5-6,TRBD2,TRBJ2-1,CASTNSGGPYNEQFF,TGTGCCAGCACAAACAGCGGGGGCCCCTACAATGAGCAGTTCTTC